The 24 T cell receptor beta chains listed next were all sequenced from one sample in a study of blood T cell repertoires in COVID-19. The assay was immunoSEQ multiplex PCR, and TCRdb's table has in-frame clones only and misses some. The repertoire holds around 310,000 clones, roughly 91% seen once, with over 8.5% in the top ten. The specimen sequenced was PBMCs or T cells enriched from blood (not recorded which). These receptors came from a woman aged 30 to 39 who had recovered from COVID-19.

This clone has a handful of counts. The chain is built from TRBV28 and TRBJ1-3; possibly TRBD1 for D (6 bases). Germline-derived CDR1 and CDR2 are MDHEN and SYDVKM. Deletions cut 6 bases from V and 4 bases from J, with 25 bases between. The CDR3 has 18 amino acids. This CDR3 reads CASSHRPTTGWQGNTIYF. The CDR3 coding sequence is TGTGCCAGCAGCCATCGCCCCACGACAGGCTGGCAAGGAAACACCATATATTTT. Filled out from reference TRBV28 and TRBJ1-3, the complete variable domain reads DVKVTQSSRYLVKRTGEKVFLECVQDMDHENMFWYRQDPGLGLRLIYFSYDVKMKEKGDIPEGYSVSREKKERFSLILESASTNQTSMYLCASSHRPTTGWQGNTIYFGEGSWLTVV.

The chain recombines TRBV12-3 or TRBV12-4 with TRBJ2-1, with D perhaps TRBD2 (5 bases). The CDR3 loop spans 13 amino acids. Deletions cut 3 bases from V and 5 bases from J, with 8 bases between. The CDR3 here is CASSLRENNEQFF. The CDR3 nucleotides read TGTGCCAGCAGTTTGAGGGAGAACAATGAGCAGTTCTTC.

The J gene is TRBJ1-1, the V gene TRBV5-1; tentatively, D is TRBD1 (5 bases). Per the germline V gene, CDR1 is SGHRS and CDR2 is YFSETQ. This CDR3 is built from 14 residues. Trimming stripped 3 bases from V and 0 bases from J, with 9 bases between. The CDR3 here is CASSSREMNTEAFF. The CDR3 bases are TGCGCCAGCAGCTCCAGGGAAATGAACACTGAAGCTTTCTTT.

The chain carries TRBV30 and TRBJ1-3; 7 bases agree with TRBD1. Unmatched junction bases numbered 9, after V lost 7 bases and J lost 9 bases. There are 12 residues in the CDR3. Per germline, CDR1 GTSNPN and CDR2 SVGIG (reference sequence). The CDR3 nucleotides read TGTGCCTCATTCGCCAGGGGGAGCACCATATATTTT. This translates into CASFARGSTIYF.

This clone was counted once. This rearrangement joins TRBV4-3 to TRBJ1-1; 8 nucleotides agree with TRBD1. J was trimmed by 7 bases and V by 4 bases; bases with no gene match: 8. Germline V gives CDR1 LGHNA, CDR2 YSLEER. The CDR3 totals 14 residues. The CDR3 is CASSRQLDRGEAFF. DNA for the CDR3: TGCGCCAGCAGCCGACAACTAGACAGGGGTGAAGCTTTCTTT.

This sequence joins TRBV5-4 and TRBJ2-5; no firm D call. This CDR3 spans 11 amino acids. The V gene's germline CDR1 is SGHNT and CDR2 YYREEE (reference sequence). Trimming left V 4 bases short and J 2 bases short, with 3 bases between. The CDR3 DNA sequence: TGTGCCAGCAGCATACAAGAGACCCAGTACTTC. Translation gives CASSIQETQYF.

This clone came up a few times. CDR3 region: CASSFGPRFSGYTF. The DNA for the CDR3 is TGTGCCAGCAGTTTTGGTCCGCGTTTTTCTGGCTACACCTTC. The genes are TRBV27 and TRBJ1-2, with unresolved D. Germline V gene sequence: CDR1 MNHEY, CDR2 SMNVEV (reference sequence). V lost 3 bases, J lost 7 bases, and 15 bases lay in between. The CDR3 sequence is 14 residues long.

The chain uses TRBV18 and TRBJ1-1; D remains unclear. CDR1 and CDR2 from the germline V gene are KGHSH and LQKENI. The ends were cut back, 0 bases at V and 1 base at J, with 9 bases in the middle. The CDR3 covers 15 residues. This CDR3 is CASSPPTFRNTEAFF. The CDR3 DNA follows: TGTGCCAGCTCACCACCGACTTTTAGGAACACTGAAGCTTTCTTT.

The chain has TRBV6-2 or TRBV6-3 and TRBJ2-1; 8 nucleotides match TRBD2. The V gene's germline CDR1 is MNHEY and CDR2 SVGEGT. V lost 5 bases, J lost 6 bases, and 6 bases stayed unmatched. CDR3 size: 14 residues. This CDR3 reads CASSKREFINEQFF. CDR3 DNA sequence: TGTGCCAGCAGTAAGCGGGAGTTTATCAATGAGCAGTTCTTC.

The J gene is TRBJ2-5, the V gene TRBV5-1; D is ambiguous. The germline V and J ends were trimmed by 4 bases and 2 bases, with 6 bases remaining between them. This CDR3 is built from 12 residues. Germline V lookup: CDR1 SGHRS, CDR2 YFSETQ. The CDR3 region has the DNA TGCGCCAGCAGCCCACAGCAAGAGACCCAGTACTTC. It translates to CASSPQQETQYF. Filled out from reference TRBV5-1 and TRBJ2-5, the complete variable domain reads KAGVTQTPRYLIKTRGQQVTLSCSPISGHRSVSWYQQTPGQGLQFLFEYFSETQRNKGNFPGRFSGRQFSNSRSEMNVSTLELGDSALYLCASSPQQETQYFGPGTRLLVL.

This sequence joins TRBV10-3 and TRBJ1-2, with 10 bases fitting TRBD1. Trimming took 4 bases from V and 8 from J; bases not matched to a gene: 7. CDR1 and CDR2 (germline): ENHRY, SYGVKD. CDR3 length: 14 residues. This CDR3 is CAISGRDRGGGYTF. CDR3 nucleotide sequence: TGTGCCATCAGTGGCCGGGACAGGGGAGGCGGCTACACCTTC.

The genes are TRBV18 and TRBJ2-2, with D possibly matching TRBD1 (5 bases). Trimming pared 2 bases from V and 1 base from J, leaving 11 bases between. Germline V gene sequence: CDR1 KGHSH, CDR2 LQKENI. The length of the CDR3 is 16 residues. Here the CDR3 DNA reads TGTGCCAGCTCACCAGAGGTCCAGGGGAACACCGGGGAGCTGTTTTTT. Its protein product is CASSPEVQGNTGELFF.

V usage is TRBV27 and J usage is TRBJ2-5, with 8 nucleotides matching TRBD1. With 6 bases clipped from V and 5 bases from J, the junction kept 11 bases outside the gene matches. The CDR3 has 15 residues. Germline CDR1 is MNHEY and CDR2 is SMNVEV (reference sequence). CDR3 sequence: CASSSGGASEETQYF. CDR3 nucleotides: TGTGCCAGCAGCTCAGGGGGCGCATCAGAGGAGACCCAGTACTTC.

The DNA for the CDR3 is TGTGCCAGCAGTCGACACAGGGGAGATCAGCCCCAGCATTTT. This encodes CASSRHRGDQPQHF. The rearrangement uses TRBV6-2 or TRBV6-3 and TRBJ1-5, with 7 bases identical to TRBD1. The CDR3 loop spans 14 amino acids. Trimming took 5 bases from V and 5 from J; bases not matched to a gene: 6. Germline V gene sequence: CDR1 MNHEY, CDR2 SVGEGT.

CDR3 amino acids: CASSLDPGSIYNEQFF. The CDR3, as DNA: TGCGCCAGCAGCTTGGATCCCGGGAGCATCTACAATGAGCAGTTCTTC. The J gene is TRBJ2-1, the V gene TRBV5-1, with D perhaps TRBD2 (6 bases). The germline gives CDR1 SGHRS, CDR2 YFSETQ. The CDR3 has 16 residues. Trimming pared 0 bases from V and 3 bases from J, leaving 13 bases between.

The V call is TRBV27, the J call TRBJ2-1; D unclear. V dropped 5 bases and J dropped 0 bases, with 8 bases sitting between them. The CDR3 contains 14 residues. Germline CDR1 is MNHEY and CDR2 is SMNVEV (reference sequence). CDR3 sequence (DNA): TGTGCCAGCAGTGATACCAGCTCCTACAATGAGCAGTTCTTC. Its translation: CASSDTSSYNEQFF.

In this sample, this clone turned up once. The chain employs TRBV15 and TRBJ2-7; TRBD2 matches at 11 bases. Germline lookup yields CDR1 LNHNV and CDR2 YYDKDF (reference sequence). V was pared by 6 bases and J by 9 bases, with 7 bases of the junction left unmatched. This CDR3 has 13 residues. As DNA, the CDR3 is TGTGCCACCAGACTAGCGGGAGAGCAGGTGCAGTACTTC. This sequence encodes CATRLAGEQVQYF.

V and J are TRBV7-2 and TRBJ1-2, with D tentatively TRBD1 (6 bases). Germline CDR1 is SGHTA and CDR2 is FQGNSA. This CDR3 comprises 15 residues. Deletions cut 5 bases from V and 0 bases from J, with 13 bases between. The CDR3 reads CASSVQGQANYGYTF. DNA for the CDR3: TGTGCCAGCAGCGTACAGGGCCAAGCTAACTATGGCTACACCTTC.

The CDR3 nucleotides are TGTGCCAGCAGCCAAGTGGTCGGGCTAGCGGGAGTCGAGCAGTACTTC. This gives the protein CASSQVVGLAGVEQYF. The chain combines TRBV14 with TRBJ2-7, with 10 bases matching TRBD2. The CDR3 loop spans 16 amino acids. Germline values: CDR1 SGHDN, CDR2 FVKESK. V gave up 1 base and J gave up 6 bases; unmatched junction bases: 9.

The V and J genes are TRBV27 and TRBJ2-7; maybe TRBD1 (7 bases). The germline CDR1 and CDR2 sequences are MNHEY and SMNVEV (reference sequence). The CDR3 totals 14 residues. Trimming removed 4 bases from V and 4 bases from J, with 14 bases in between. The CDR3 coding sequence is TGTGCCAGCAGTTCGCAGGGGGGTAGGTACGAGCAGTACTTC. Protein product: CASSSQGGRYEQYF.

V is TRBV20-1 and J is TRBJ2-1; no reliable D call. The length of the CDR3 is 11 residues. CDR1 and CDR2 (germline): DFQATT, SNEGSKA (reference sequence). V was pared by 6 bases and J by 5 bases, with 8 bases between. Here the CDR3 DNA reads TGCAGTGCCCGAGGCCACAATGAGCAGTTCTTC. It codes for CSARGHNEQFF.

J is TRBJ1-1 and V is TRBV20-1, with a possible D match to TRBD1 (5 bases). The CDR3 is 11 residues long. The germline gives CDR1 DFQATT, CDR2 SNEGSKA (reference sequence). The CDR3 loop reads CRGGMNTEAFF. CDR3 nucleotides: TGCAGGGGGGGAATGAACACTGAAGCTTTCTTT.

The CDR3 DNA reads as TGTGCCAGCAGCTCCTTGCACAGGGACTATGGCTACACCTTC. This sequence encodes CASSSLHRDYGYTF. This chain joins TRBV11-2 and TRBJ1-2; a weak D match, TRBD1 (6 bases). Germline CDR1 is SGHAT and CDR2 is FQNNGV. The CDR3 loop spans 14 amino acids. V dropped 4 bases and J dropped 3 bases, with 12 bases sitting between them.

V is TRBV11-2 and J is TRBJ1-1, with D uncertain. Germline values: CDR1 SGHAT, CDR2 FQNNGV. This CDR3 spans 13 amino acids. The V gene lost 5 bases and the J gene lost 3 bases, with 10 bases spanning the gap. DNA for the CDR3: TGTGCCAGCAGCACCGGACTGGACACTGAAGCTTTCTTT. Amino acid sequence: CASSTGLDTEAFF.